This T cell receptor beta chain emerged from a study of blood T cell repertoires in COVID-19. CDR1 is LNHDA, CDR2 SQIVND, per germline (reference sequence). This CDR3 has 12 amino acids. The V gene lost 6 bases and the J gene lost 1 base, with 6 bases spanning the gap. Profiled with immunoSEQ multiplex PCR; TCRdb holds only in-frame clones, not every one. The repertoire consists of 150,000 to 200,000 clones, with about 88% occurring once and the leading ten covering approximately 2%. Regarding this clone: Other DNA sequences in this sample translate to the same CDR3.

The sequence came from a man aged 18 to 35 who had recovered from COVID-19. The sample comprised peripheral blood. This chain links TRBV19 with TRBJ1-1; no clear D gene. The CDR3 coding sequence is TGTGCCAGTAGCCCAGGGAACACTGAAGCTTTCTTT. Translation: CASSPGNTEAFF. Using reference TRBV19 and TRBJ1-1 for the parts outside the CDR3, the full variable domain is DGGITQSPKYLFRKEGQNVTLSCEQNLNHDAMYWYRQDPGQGLRLIYYSQIVNDFQKGDIAEGYSVSREKKESFPLTVTSAQKNPTAFYLCASSPGNTEAFFGQGTRLTVV.